One T cell receptor beta chain is described in this entry. One base away lies a much larger clone, so this may be a sequencing read error. The germline V gene encodes CDR1 SNHLY and CDR2 FYNNEI. There are 13 residues in the CDR3. Trimming left V 7 bases short and J 7 bases short, with 17 bases between. From the PCR reads, TCRdb called clonotypes with MiXCR, one entry per CDR3 protein. The sample carries 15,000 to 20,000 distinct CDR3 sequences, roughly 40% recorded once. This sample was taken from a study of tumor-infiltrating lymphocytes in oesophageal squamous cell carcinoma. This chain connects TRBV2 to TRBJ2-7, with D unclear. This receptor was obtained from a male donor with esophageal squamous cell carcinoma. Sequenced sample: esophageal tumor tissue. The CDR3 sequence: CASTIDLGNEQYF. The CDR3 DNA reads as TGTGCCAGCACAATAGATTTGGGCAATGAGCAGTACTTC.